This T cell receptor beta chain is drawn from a study of molecular identifiers for immune sequencing clone quantification listed by TCRdb under 2018. Regarding the complete study: For a replicate experiment, RNA from approximately 20,000 or 100,000 naive CD8 T cells was divided into five aliquots, of which four were sequenced. The study was a methods study using CD8 T cells to benchmark molecular-identifier clustering-based TCR repertoire sequencing (MIDCIRS) and TCR RNA copy counting.

CDR1 and CDR2, per the germline V gene, are MDHEN and SYDVKM. Trimming costs V 6 bases and J 5 bases, and their ends lie 13 bases apart. The CDR3 has 13 residues if both end residues are counted. The DNA shown is the 39-base CDR3, in frame from base 1. Comment on this clonotype: Its antigen is unknown. A read error is possible here, since a much larger clone lies one base away. The conserved final phenylalanine or tryptophan is absent from the CDR3, which likely points to a read error.

Naive CD8 T cell libraries were made from roughly 18,000 to 920,000 sorted cells using 10%, 30% or 50% of purified RNA. Naive CD8 T cells were FACS-sorted as CD8+CD4-CCR7+CD45RA+ on a BD FACSAria II into RLT Plus buffer. To test detection sensitivity, Jurkat RNA equal to approximately 10 TCR copies was added to samples of about 20,000-1,000,000 naive CD8 T cells. CD8 T cells were enriched using RosetteSep CD8+ T Cell Enrichment Cocktail and Ficoll-Paque, and the enriched cells then underwent ACK red cell lysis. The method was PCR. Sequencing relied on an Illumina HiSeq 4000. Bulk TCR libraries were prepared as previously described, using TCR primers listed in Table S5. Total RNA was purified with the Qiagen AllPrep DNA/RNA kit. Reads from multiple sequencing runs of the same library were pooled before analysis. Turning to the authors' computational methods: Reads were retained only if an exact TCR constant sequence was present, and the retained reads were trimmed to 150 nt and grouped according to their 12-nt molecular barcodes. Reads in each barcode group were sub-clustered using a 15% Levenshtein threshold, and a quality-weighted consensus sequence was built for each RNA molecule. Non-functional sequences were excluded, and lower-count sequences lying one edit away from another sequence were also excluded. On the basis of fitting two negative binomial distributions, barcode sub-clusters with fewer than 20% of the maximum read count were discarded. The public reads were reanalyzed by TCRdb: fastp trimming at Q25, MiXCR alignment, in-frame beta chains only. Every CDR3 protein is listed once, alongside the most common genes and DNA of its rows. For this entry, the V and J calls and clone size follow TCRdb and not the study's own pipeline. In all, the sample holds 60,000 to 70,000 distinct CDR3 sequences, and 19% of those were seen once. The ten top clones hold 1.4% of the sample.

Study-level results and caveats: The naive libraries included spiked-in Jurkat TCR RNA (about ten copies' worth), and this RNA is not part of the donor repertoire. In CMV-specific effector cells, clones with more than 20 RNA copies contained over 99% of molecules, whereas in naive cells such clones contained under 1% of molecules. Modeling gave about 3.3 recovered TCR RNA copies per cell versus approximately 9 by digital PCR, implying roughly 30% capture efficiency. When barcode sub-clustering was not used, chimeric consensus sequences inflated TCR diversity, with chimeras reaching as high as 47%. A single cell's worth of spiked-in Jurkat TCR RNA was reported detectable even among 750,000 to 1,000,000 naive CD8 T cells. Identical TCR molecules sharing a barcode could cause highly expanded clone sizes to be underestimated.

The sample taken for sequencing was naive CD8+ T cells from blood, with Jurkat cell RNA spiked in. The cell subset or site label, read with the paper, signifies: FACS-sorted CD8+CD4-CCR7+CD45RA+ naive T cells. The receptor comes from a human donor in good health. Some libraries in this study had Jurkat cell RNA spiked in. The rearranged chain carries TRBV28 and TRBJ2-5; the D gene is possibly TRBD2, with 5 bases matching. The CDR3 loop reads CASSGVVVETQYS. The DNA is as follows: TGTGCCAGCAGCGGGGTGGTAGTGGAGACCCAGTACTCC.